This TCR beta chain was recovered during a study of shared clonotypes between healthy human individuals. Background on the study: With ages of 18 to 49, the donors were two women and three men. CD4 naive and memory got three plates each, CD8 naive two, CD8 memory one.

This clone has a single count. Germline V gene lookup returns CDR1 SGHAT and CDR2 FQNNGV. The CDR3 runs to 15 residues. Trimming took off 3 bases at V and 3 bases at J, with 11 bases between the two ends. Study donors comprised healthy, HIV-negative adults devoid of recent acute infection or vaccination. Partitioning of CD4+ cells yielded a CD45RA+ naive subset and a CD45RA-negative memory subset. TCRdb's copy holds only in-frame clones and misses some; the assay was immunoSEQ multiplex PCR. Here the sample spans millions of clones, 95% being singletons. The receptor comes from a man between 18 and 29 years old in good health. The specimen sequenced was naive CD4+ T cells sorted from blood. The subset: CD45RA+ positively selected. The chain recombines TRBV11-2 with TRBJ2-2; a possible D gene is TRBD2 (6 bases). The CDR3 bases are TGTGCCAGCAGCTTGCCGGGAGTAGACACCGGGGAGCTGTTTTTT. It specifies CASSLPGVDTGELFF. The variable domain in full, with the rest retrieved from reference TRBV11-2 and TRBJ2-2, is EAGVAQSPRYKIIEKRQSVAFWCNPISGHATLYWYQQILGQGPKLLIQFQNNGVVDDSQLPKDRFSAERLKGVDSTLKIQPAKLEDSAVYLCASSLPGVDTGELFFGEGSRLTVL.